This passage covers 2 T cell receptor beta chains from one sample sequenced in a study of monozygotic twins with inflammatory bowel disease. TCRdb reprocessed the 5' RACE reads; each CDR3 protein has one entry and no DNA is given. In all, the sample yields under 350,000 distinct CDR3 sequences. The sample consisted of blood. These receptors originate from a human donor with ulcerative colitis or Crohn's disease, or a healthy co-twin of an affected twin (not recorded which).

The gene calls are TRBV4-1 and TRBJ2-7. This CDR3 region has 13 residues. Germline lookup yields CDR1 MGHRA and CDR2 YSYEKL. The CDR3 spells CASSQGSSPSQYF.

The chain is built from TRBV12-3 or TRBV12-4 and TRBJ2-1; TCRdb indicates TRBD1, and absent DNA this call remains unverified. The CDR3 spans 15 residues. CDR3 residues: CASSLAGRGDGEQFF.